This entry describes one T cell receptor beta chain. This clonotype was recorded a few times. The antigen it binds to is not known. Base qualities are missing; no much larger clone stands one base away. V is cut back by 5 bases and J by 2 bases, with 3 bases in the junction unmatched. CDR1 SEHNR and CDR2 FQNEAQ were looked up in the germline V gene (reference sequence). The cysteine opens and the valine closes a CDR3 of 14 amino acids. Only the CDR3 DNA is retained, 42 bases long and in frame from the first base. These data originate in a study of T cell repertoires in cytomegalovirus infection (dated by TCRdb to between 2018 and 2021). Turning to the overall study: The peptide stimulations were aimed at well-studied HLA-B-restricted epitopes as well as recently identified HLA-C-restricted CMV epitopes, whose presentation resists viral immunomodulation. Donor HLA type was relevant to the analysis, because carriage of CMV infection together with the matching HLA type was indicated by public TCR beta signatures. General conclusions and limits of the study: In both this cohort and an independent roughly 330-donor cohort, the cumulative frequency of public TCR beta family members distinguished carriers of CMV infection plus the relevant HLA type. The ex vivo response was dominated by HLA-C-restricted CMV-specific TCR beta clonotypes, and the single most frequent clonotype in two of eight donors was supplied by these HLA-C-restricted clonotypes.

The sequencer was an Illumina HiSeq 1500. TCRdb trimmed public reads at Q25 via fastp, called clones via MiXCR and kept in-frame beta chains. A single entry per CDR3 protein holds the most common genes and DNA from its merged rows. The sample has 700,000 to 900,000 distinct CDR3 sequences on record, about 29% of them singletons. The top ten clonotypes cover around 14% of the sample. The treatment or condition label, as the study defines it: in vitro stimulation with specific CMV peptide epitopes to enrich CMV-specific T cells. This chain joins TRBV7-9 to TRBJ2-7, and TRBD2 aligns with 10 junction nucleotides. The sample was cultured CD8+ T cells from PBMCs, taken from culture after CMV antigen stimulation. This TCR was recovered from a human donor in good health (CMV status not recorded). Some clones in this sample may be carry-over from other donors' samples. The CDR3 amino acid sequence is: CASSPSGGAYEQYV. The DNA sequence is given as TGTGCCAGCAGCCCCAGCGGGGGGGCCTACGAGCAGTACGTC.